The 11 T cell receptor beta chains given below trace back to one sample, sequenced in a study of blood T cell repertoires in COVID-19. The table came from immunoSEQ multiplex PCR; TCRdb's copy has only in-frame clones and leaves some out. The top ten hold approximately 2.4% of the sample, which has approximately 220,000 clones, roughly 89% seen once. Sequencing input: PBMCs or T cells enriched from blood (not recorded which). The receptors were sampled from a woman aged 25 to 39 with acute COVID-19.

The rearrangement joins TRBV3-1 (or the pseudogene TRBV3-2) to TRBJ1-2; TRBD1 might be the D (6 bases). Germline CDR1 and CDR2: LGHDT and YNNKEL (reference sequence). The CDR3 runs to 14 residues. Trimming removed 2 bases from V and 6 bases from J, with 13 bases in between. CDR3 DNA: TGTGCCAGCAGCCAACCCTGGGAGGGGGATGGCTACACCTTC. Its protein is CASSQPWEGDGYTF.

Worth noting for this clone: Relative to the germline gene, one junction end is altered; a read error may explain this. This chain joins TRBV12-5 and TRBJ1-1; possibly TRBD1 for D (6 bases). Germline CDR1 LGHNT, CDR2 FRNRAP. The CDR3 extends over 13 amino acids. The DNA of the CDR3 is TGTGCTAGTGGTACAAAACAGGGCCCACGCTCCTTGTTT. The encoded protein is CASGTKQGPRSLF.

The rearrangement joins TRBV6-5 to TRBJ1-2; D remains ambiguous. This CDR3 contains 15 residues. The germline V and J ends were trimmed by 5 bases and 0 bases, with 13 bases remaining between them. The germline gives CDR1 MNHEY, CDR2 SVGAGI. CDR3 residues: CASSPEVRANYGYTF. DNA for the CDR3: TGTGCCAGCAGTCCGGAGGTCAGAGCTAACTATGGCTACACCTTC.

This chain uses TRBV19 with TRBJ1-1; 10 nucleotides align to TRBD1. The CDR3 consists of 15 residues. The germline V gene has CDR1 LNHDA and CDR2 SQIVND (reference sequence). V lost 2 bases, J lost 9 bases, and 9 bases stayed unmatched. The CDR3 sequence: CASSINWDRGLKAFF. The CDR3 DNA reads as TGTGCCAGTAGTATAAATTGGGACAGGGGTCTAAAAGCTTTCTTT.

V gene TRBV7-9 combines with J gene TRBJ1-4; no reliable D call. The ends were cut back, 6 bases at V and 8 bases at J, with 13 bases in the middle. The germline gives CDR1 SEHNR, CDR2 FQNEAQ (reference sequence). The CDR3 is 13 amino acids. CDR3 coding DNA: TGTGCCAGCAGGAAGGATGGGCAGGAAAAACTGTTTTTT. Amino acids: CASRKDGQEKLFF.

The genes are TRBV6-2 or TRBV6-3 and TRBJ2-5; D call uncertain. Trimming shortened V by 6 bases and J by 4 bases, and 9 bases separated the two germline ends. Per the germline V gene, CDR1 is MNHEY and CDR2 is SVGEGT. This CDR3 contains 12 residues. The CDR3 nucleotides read TGTGCCAGCAGCCCCGGTCCAGAGACCCAGTACTTC. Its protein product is CASSPGPETQYF.

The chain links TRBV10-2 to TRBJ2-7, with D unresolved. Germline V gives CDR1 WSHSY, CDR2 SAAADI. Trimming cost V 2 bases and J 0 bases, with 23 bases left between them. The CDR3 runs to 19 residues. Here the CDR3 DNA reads TGCGCCAGCAGTGAGATCCCTCGTTTGAGTACGGGTAGCTCCTACGAGCAGTACTTC. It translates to CASSEIPRLSTGSSYEQYF.

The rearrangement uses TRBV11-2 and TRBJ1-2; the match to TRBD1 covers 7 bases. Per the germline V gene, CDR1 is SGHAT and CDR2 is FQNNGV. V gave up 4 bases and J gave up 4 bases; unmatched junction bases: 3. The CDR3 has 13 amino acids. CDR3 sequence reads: CASSSPGGYGYTF. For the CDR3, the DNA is TGTGCCAGCAGCTCCCCAGGGGGCTATGGCTACACCTTC.

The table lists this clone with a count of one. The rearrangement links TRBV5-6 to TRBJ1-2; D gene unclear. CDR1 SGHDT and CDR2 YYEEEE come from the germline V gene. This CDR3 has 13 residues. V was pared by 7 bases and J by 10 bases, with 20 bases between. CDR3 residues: CASSNRENKLYTF. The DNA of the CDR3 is TGTGCCAGCTCGAACAGAGAGAATAAACTCTACACCTTC.

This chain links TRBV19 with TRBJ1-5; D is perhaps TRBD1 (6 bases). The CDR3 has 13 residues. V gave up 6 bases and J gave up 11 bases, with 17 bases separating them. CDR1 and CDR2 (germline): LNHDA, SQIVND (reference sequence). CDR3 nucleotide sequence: TGTGCCAGTAGCATCAATGGTGGGGGCGCCCAGCATTTT. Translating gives CASSINGGGAQHF.

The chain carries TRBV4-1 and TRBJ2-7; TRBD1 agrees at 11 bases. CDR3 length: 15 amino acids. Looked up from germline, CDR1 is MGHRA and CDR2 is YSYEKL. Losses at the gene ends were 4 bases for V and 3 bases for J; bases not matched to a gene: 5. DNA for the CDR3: TGCGCCAGCAGCCCACCGGACAGGGGGCTCTACGAGCAGTACTTC. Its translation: CASSPPDRGLYEQYF.